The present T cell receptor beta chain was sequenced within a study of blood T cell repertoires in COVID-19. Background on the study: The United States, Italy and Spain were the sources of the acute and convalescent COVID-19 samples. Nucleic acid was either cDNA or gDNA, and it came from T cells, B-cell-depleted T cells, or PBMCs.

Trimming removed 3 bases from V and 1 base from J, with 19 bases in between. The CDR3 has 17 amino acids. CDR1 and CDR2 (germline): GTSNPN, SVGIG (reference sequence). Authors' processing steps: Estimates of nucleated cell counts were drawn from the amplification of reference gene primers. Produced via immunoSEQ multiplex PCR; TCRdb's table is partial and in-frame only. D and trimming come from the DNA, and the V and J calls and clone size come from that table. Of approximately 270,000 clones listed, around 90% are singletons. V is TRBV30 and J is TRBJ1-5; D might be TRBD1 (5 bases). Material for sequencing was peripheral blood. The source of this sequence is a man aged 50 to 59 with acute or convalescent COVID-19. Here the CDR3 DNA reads TGTGCCTGGAGCGCAAGTGCAGGGATTTTAAGCAATCAGCCCCAGCATTTT. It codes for CAWSASAGILSNQPQHF. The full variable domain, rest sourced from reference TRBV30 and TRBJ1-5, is SQTIHQWPATLVQPVGSPLSLECTVEGTSNPNLYWYRQAAGRGLQLLFYSVGIGQISSEVPQNLSASRPQDRQFILSSKKLLLSDSGFYLCAWSASAGILSNQPQHFGDGTRLSIL.